Following are 17 T cell receptor beta chains from one sample sequenced in a study of blood T cell repertoires in COVID-19. TCRdb's copy holds only in-frame clones and misses some; the assay was immunoSEQ multiplex PCR. In the table there are about 69,000 clones, over 75% of which are singletons. Material: peripheral blood. These receptors were collected from a man at least 80 years old with acute or convalescent COVID-19.

A single count supports this clone. The CDR3 sequence: CASSSSATSQETQYF. CDR3 DNA sequence: TGTGCCAGCAGCTCTAGCGCTACCTCTCAAGAGACCCAGTACTTC. This rearrangement joins TRBV7-7 to TRBJ2-5, with D possibly being TRBD2 (6 bases). V lost 4 bases and J 2 bases, leaving 14 bases between the germline ends. Looked up from germline, CDR1 is SSHAT and CDR2 is FNYEAQ (reference sequence). The CDR3 has 15 residues.

The chain uses TRBV5-5 and TRBJ2-2, with 7 bases that match TRBD1. The germline V gene has CDR1 SGHKS and CDR2 YYEKEE (reference sequence). Trimming removed 0 bases from V and 3 bases from J; junction bases left unmatched: 5. The length of the CDR3 is 16 residues. CDR3 amino acids: CASSLEVRGYTGELFF. DNA for the CDR3: TGTGCCAGCAGCTTGGAAGTCAGGGGGTACACCGGGGAGCTGTTTTTT. The entire variable domain, with the rest obtained from reference TRBV5-5 and TRBJ2-2, is as follows: DAGVTQSPTHLIKTRGQQVTLRCSPISGHKSVSWYQQVLGQGPQFIFQYYEKEERGRGNFPDRFSARQFPNYSSELNVNALLLGDSALYLCASSLEVRGYTGELFFGEGSRLTVL.

This clone appeared a single time. The chain employs TRBV27 and TRBJ1-4; 10 nucleotides agree with TRBD1. Germline V gene data show CDR1 as MNHEY and CDR2 as SMNVEV (reference sequence). The CDR3 totals 17 residues. Trimming cost V 3 bases and J 6 bases; bases outside gene matches: 10. The CDR3 is CASSFARFGTGDEKLFF. The CDR3 nucleotides read TGTGCCAGCAGTTTTGCCCGATTCGGGACAGGGGATGAAAAACTGTTTTTT.

The chain is built from TRBV25-1 and TRBJ2-6; D is ambiguous. Germline V gene data show CDR1 as MGHDK and CDR2 as SYGVNS. This CDR3 comprises 13 residues. Trimming took off 5 bases at V and 2 bases at J, with 4 bases between the two ends. As DNA, the CDR3 is TGTGCCAGCAGTCTAGCTGGGGCCAACGTCCTGACTTTC. It translates to CASSLAGANVLTF.

The chain links TRBV24-1 to TRBJ2-2; 7 bases agree with TRBD2. The germline gives CDR1 KGHDR, CDR2 SFDVKD. There are 18 residues in the CDR3. Trimming at V came to 4 bases and at J to 7 bases, leaving 17 bases not matched to a gene. CDR3: CATSDRTRNNRLGGELFF. CDR3 DNA sequence: TGTGCCACCAGTGACAGGACTAGAAATAACCGTCTGGGCGGGGAGCTGTTTTTT.

The table lists this clone with a count of one. The chain recombines TRBV11-2 with TRBJ1-1, with 9 bases aligning to TRBD1. This CDR3 contains 18 residues. CDR1 is SGHAT and CDR2 is FQNNGV in the germline V gene. Trimming cost V 0 bases and J 0 bases; bases outside gene matches: 8. The CDR3 loop reads CASSLEGTGKGLNTEAFF. In DNA, the CDR3 is TGTGCCAGCAGCTTAGAGGGGACAGGGAAGGGGCTGAACACTGAAGCTTTCTTT.

The V and J genes are TRBV14 and TRBJ2-2, with TRBD1 identical over 8 bases. In germline, CDR1 is SGHDN, CDR2 FVKESK. Trimming removed 5 bases from V and 3 bases from J; junction bases left unmatched: 5. The CDR3 has 15 amino acids. The CDR3 loop is CASSRTGRDTGELFF. The CDR3 bases are TGTGCCAGCAGCAGGACAGGGCGAGACACCGGGGAGCTGTTTTTT. Drawing the rest from reference TRBV14 and TRBJ2-2, the complete variable domain is EAGVTQFPSHSVIEKGQTVTLRCDPISGHDNLYWYRRVMGKEIKFLLHFVKESKQDESGMPNNRFLAERTGGTYSTLKVQPAELEDSGVYFCASSRTGRDTGELFFGEGSRLTVL.

The chain uses TRBV11-3 and TRBJ2-7; TRBD1 matches at 9 bases. V lost 5 bases and J lost 6; bases outside the gene matches: 8. The CDR3 has 14 amino acids. The germline V gene encodes CDR1 SGHNT and CDR2 YENEEA. CDR3 bases: TGTGCCAGCAGCCGGTGGACAGGGGTTGGCGAGCAGTACTTC. The encoded protein is CASSRWTGVGEQYF.

The rearrangement joins TRBV18 to TRBJ2-3; perhaps TRBD2 as D (5 bases). The CDR3 is 13 amino acids. CDR1 and CDR2 from the germline V gene are KGHSH and LQKENI. V lost 6 bases and J 5 bases, leaving 12 bases between the germline ends. CDR3 amino acids: CASSRGNGDTQYF. CDR3 coding DNA: TGTGCCAGCTCCCGAGGGAACGGAGATACGCAGTATTTT. Variable domain in full (rest from reference TRBV18 and TRBJ2-3): NAGVMQNPRHLVRRRGQEARLRCSPMKGHSHVYWYRQLPEEGLKFMVYLQKENIIDESGMPKERFSAEFPKEGPSILRIQQVVRGDSAAYFCASSRGNGDTQYFGPGTRLTVL.

There are a few counts of this clone. This rearrangement joins TRBV4-2 to TRBJ1-2; D is ambiguous. Trimming pared 0 bases from V and 0 bases from J, leaving 8 bases between. Germline V gene lookup returns CDR1 LGHNA and CDR2 YNFKEQ. The length of the CDR3 is 15 residues. The CDR3 region is CASSQDYQANYGYTF. The DNA of the CDR3 is TGTGCCAGCAGCCAAGATTACCAGGCTAACTATGGCTACACCTTC.

The rearrangement links TRBV11-3 to TRBJ2-7; the match to TRBD1 covers 7 bases. CDR1 SGHNT and CDR2 YENEEA come from the germline V gene. The V and J ends lost 0 bases and 6 bases, in that order; junction bases with no gene match: 8. The CDR3 runs 15 residues. CDR3 DNA: TGTGCCAGCAGCTTAGACCAGAACAGGGGCTTCGAGCAGTACTTC. This translates into CASSLDQNRGFEQYF.

The gene calls are TRBV6-2 or TRBV6-3 and TRBJ1-2; D gene unclear. Trimming removed 0 bases at V and 0 bases at J, with 11 bases between. Germline V gene data show CDR1 as MNHEY and CDR2 as SVGEGT. This CDR3 region has 16 residues. CDR3 residues: CASSYSGIRPNYGYTF. CDR3 nucleotides: TGTGCCAGCAGTTACTCCGGTATCCGTCCTAACTATGGCTACACCTTC.

The CDR3 region is CACGLAVASTDTQYF. In DNA form, the CDR3 reads TGTGCCTGCGGACTAGCGGTCGCTAGCACAGATACGCAGTATTTT. The chain joins TRBV6-5 to TRBJ2-3; 10 bases agree with TRBD2. The CDR3 spans 15 residues. V shed 11 bases and J 0 bases; nucleotides not matched to a gene: 8. The V gene's germline CDR1 is MNHEY and CDR2 SVGAGI.

This sequence joins TRBV4-2 and TRBJ2-1; 15 nucleotides align to TRBD2. CDR3 size: 15 residues. Germline assignment: CDR1 LGHNA and CDR2 YNFKEQ. With 1 base clipped from V and 15 bases from J, the junction kept 7 bases outside the gene matches. The CDR3 DNA sequence: TGTGCCAGCAGCCAAGTGTCCGGACTAGCGGGAGGGCCGTTCTTC. Translating it yields CASSQVSGLAGGPFF.

The chain carries TRBV5-1 and TRBJ2-6; weak D call: TRBD1 (6 bases). This CDR3 is built from 18 residues. Per the germline V gene, CDR1 is SGHRS and CDR2 is YFSETQ. V lost 1 base and J lost 0, with 14 bases in between. DNA of the CDR3: TGCGCCAGCAGCTTGTCTGGGACACCAAACTCTGGGGCCAACGTCCTGACTTTC. Encoded protein: CASSLSGTPNSGANVLTF.

V usage is TRBV2 and J usage is TRBJ2-7; 8 nucleotides line up with TRBD1. Germline CDR1 SNHLY, CDR2 FYNNEI. The V segment lost 5 bases and the J segment 3 bases; nucleotides outside the gene matches: 6. CDR3 length equals 14 residues. Here the CDR3 reads CASSYRGIFYEQYF. The CDR3 DNA is TGTGCCAGCAGTTACAGGGGGATATTCTACGAGCAGTACTTC.

V usage is TRBV27 and J usage is TRBJ1-2; D unresolved. CDR3 size: 14 residues. Germline-derived CDR1 and CDR2 are MNHEY and SMNVEV (reference sequence). V was clipped by 4 bases and J by 8 bases, with 17 bases between them. The CDR3 here is CASSSFGGPGGYTF. The CDR3 bases are TGTGCCAGCAGTTCCTTCGGTGGCCCGGGAGGCTACACCTTC.